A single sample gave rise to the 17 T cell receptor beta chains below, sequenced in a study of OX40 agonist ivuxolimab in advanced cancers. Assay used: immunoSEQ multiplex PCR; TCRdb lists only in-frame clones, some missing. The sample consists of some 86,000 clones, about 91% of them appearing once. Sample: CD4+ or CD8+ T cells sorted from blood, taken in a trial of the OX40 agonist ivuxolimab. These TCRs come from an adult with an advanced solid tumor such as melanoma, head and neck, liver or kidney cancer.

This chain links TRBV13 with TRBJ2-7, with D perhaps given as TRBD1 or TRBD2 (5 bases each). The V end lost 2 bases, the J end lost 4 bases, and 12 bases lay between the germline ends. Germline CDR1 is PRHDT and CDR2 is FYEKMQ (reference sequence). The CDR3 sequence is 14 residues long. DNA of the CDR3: TGTGCCAGCAGCTTAAGGGGAGTCGAGTACGAGCAGTACTTC. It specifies CASSLRGVEYEQYF.

The CDR3 sequence: CSVAETGGFTDTQYF. DNA for the CDR3: TGCAGCGTTGCGGAGACAGGGGGGTTCACAGATACGCAGTATTTT. The chain is built from TRBV29-1 and TRBJ2-3; 9 bases match TRBD1. CDR3 length: 15 residues. Trimming removed 4 bases from V and 2 bases from J; junction bases left unmatched: 7. In germline, CDR1 is SQVTM, CDR2 ANQGSEA.

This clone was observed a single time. The DNA of the CDR3 is TGTGCCAGTGAAGGACAGCCTGGGGCCAACGTCCTGACTTTC. Translating it yields CASEGQPGANVLTF. V is TRBV19 and J is TRBJ2-6, with D possibly matching TRBD1 (6 bases). Trimming removed 8 bases at V and 2 bases at J, with 10 bases between. Germline lookup yields CDR1 LNHDA and CDR2 SQIVND (reference sequence). The CDR3 runs to 14 residues.

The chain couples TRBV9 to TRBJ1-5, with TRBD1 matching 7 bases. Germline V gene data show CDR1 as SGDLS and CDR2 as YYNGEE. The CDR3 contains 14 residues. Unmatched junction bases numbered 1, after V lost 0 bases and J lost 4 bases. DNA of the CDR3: TGTGCCAGCAGCGTAGGGGACAGTAATCAGCCCCAGCATTTT. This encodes CASSVGDSNQPQHF. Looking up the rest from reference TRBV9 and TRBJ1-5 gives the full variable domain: DSGVTQTPKHLITATGQRVTLRCSPRSGDLSVYWYQQSLDQGLQFLIQYYNGEERAKGNILERFSAQQFPDLHSELNLSSLELGDSALYFCASSVGDSNQPQHFGDGTRLSIL.

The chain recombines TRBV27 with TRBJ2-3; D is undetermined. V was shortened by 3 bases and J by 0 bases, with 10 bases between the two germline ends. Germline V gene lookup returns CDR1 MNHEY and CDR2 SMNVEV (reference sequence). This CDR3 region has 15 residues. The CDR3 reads CASSLGKTSTDTQYF. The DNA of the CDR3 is TGTGCCAGCAGTTTGGGCAAAACTAGCACAGATACGCAGTATTTT.

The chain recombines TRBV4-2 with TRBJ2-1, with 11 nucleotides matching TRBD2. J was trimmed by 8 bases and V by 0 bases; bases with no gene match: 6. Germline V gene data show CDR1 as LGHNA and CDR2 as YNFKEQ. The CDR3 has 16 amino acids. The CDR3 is CASSQELAGVRDEQFF. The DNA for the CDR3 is TGTGCCAGCAGCCAAGAACTAGCGGGAGTTAGGGATGAGCAGTTCTTC.

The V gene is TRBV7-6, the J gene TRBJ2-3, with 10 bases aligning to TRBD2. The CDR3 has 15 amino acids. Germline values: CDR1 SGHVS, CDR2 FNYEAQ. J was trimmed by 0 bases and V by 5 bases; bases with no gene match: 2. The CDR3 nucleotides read TGTGCCAGCAGCCCACTAGCGGGAAGCACAGATACGCAGTATTTT. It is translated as CASSPLAGSTDTQYF. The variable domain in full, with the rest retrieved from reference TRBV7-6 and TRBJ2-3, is GAGVSQSPRYKVTKRGQDVALRCDPISGHVSLYWYRQALGQGPEFLTYFNYEAQQDKSGLPNDRFSAERPEGSISTLTIQRTEQRDSAMYRCASSPLAGSTDTQYFGPGTRLTVL.

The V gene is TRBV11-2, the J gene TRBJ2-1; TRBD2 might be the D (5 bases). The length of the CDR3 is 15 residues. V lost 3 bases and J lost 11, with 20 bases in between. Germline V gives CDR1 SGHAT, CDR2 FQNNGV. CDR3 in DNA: TGTGCCAGCAGCTTGCGGGCTTTCGACCAAAATCAGCAGTTCTTC. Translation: CASSLRAFDQNQQFF. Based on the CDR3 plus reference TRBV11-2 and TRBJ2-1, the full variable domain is EAGVAQSPRYKIIEKRQSVAFWCNPISGHATLYWYQQILGQGPKLLIQFQNNGVVDDSQLPKDRFSAERLKGVDSTLKIQPAKLEDSAVYLCASSLRAFDQNQQFFGPGTRLTVL.

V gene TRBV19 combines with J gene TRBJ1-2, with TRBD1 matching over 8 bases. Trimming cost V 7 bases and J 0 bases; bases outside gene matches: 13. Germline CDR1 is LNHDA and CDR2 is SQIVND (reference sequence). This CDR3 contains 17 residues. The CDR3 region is CASKGTGQEKANYGYTF. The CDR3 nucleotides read TGTGCCAGTAAGGGAACGGGACAGGAGAAAGCTAACTATGGCTACACCTTC.

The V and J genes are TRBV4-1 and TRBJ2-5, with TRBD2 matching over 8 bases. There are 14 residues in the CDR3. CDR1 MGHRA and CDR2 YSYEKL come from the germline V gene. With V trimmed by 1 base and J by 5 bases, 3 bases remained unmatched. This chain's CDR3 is CASSQVVAGETQYF. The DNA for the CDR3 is TGCGCCAGCAGCCAAGTGGTAGCGGGGGAGACCCAGTACTTC.

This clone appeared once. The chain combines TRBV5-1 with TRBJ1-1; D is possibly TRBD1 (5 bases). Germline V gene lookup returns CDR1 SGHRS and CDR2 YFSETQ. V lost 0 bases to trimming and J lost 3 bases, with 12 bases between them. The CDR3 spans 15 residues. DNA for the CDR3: TGCGCCAGCAGCTTGGGGAGGGGACCATACACTGAAGCTTTCTTT. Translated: CASSLGRGPYTEAFF.

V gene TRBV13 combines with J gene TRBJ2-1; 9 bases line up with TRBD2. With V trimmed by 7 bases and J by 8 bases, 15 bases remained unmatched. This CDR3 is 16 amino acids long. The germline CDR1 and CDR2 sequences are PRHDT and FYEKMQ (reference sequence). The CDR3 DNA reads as TGTGCCAGCACCCTCGGATCGGTAGCGGGAGCTCATGAGCAGTTCTTC. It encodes CASTLGSVAGAHEQFF.

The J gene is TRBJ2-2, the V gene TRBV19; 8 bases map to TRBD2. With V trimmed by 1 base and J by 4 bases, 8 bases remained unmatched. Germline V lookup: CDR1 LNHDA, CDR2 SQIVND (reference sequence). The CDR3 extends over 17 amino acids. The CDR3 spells CASSIGPPSGSTGELFF. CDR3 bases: TGTGCCAGTAGTATAGGTCCCCCTAGCGGGTCCACCGGGGAGCTGTTTTTT.

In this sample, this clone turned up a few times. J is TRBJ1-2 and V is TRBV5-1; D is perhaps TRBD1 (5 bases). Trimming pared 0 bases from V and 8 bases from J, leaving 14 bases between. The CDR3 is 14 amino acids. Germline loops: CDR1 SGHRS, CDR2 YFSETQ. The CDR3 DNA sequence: TGCGCCAGCAGCTTGGATCTGACAGTTAGAGGCTACACCTTC. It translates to CASSLDLTVRGYTF.

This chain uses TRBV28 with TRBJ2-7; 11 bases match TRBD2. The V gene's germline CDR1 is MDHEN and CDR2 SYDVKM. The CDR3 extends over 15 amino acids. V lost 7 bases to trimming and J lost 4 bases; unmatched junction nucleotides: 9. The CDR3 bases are TGTGCCAGCATTGGGGGGGGACTAGCGGAGTACGAGCAGTACTTC. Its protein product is CASIGGGLAEYEQYF.

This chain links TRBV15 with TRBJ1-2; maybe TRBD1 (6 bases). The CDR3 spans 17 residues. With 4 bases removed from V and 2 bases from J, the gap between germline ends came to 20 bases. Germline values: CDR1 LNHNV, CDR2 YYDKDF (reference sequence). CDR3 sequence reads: CATSNHRVGRGNYGYTF. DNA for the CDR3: TGTGCCACCAGCAACCACAGGGTTGGGCGAGGAAACTATGGCTACACCTTC.

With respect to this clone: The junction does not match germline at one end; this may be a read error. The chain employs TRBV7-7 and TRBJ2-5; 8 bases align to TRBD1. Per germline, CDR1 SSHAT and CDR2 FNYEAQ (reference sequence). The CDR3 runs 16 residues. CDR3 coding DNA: TGTGCTAGCAGCCCTGGGGCAGGGGGCCTAACGGAGACCCAGTACTTC. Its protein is CASSPGAGGLTETQYF.